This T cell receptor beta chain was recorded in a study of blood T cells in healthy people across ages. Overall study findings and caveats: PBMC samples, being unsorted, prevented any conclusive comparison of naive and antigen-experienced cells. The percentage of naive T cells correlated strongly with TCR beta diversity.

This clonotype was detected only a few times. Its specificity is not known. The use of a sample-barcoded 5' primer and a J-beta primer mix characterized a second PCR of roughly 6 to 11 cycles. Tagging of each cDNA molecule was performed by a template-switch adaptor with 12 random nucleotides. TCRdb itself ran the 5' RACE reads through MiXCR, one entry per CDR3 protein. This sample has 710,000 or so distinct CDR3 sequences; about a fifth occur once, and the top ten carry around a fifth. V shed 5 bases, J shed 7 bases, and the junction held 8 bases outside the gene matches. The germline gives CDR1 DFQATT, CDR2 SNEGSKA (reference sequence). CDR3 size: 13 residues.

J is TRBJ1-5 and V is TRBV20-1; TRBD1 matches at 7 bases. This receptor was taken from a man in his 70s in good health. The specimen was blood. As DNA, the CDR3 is TGCAGTGCTGGCGGGACAGCTGAACAGCCCCAGCATTTT. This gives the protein CSAGGTAEQPQHF.